This T cell receptor beta chain stems from a study of T cell clonotyping in hematopoietic cell transplantation. General study findings and limits: After transplant, recipient diversity fell while pathologically expanded clonotypes grew through day 180.

This table comes from immunoSEQ multiplex PCR, and its TCRdb copy is limited to in-frame clones, with some not included. The data show about 14,000 clones, with approximately 56% seen just once and 9.5% to 10% held by the top ten. With regard to this clone: The antigen remains undetermined.

CDR3 size: 13 residues. Germline CDR1 reads GTSNPN; CDR2 reads SVGIG (reference sequence). The source of this sequence is a human donor who either received an allogeneic hematopoietic cell transplant for a myeloid malignancy or was a related donor (not recorded which). Some clones in this sample may be carry-over from other donors' samples. This chain connects TRBV30 to TRBJ2-7; 9 bases line up with TRBD1. Specimen: PBMCs. As DNA, the CDR3 is TGTGTCTATGCCGGGACAGGGTCCCGGGAGCAGTACTTC. It specifies CVYAGTGSREQYF.